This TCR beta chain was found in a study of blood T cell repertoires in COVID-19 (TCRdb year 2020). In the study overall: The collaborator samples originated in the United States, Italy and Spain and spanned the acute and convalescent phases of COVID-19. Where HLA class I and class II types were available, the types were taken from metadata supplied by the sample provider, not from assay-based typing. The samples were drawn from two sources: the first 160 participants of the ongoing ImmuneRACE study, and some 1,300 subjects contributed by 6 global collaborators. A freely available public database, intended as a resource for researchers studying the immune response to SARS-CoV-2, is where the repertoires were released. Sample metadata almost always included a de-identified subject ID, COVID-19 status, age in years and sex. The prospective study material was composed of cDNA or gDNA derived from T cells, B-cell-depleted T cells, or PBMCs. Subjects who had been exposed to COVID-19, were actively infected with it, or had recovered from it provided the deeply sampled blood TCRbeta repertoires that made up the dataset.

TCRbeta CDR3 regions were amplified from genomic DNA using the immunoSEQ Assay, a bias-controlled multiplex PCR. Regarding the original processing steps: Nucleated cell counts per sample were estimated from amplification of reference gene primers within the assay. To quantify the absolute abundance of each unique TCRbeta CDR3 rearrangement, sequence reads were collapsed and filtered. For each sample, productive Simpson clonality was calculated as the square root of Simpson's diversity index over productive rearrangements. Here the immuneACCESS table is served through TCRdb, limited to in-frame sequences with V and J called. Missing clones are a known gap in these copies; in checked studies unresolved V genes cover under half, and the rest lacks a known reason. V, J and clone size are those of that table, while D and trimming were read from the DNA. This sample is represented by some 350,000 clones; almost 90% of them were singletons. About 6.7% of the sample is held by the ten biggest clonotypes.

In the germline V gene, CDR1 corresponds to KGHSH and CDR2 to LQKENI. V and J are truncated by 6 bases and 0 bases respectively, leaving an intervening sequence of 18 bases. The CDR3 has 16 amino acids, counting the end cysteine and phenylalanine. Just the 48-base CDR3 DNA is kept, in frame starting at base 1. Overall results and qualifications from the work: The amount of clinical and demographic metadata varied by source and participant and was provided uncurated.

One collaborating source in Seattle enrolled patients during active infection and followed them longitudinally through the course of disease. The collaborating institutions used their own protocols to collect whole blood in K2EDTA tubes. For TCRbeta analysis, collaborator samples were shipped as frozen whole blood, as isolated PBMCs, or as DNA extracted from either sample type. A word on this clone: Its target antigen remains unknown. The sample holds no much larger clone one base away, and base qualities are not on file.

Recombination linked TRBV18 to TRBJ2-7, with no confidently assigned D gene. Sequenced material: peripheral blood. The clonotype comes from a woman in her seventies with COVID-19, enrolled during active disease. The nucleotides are TGTGCCAGCTCCCCCTTGTCGGCGGAGCTCTCCTACGAGCAGTACTTC. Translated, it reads CASSPLSAELSYEQYF.